The present entry profiles one T cell receptor (beta chain) with its context. No antigen is known for it. No much larger clone exists at a distance of one base, and base qualities are not known. The CDR3 covers 18 residues, taking in both the cysteine and the phenylalanine. Only the CDR3 DNA stays, 54 bases, in frame from base 1. V is trimmed back by 2 bases and J by 0 bases, and the junction contains 5 bases that no gene match accounts for. The germline V gene (reference sequence) gives CDR1 as PRHDT and CDR2 as FYEKMQ. The cohort was made up of several hundred healthy bone marrow donors. At the time of sampling, every cohort member was nominally healthy, though immune exposures that went unrecorded were likely present. The donor was CMV seropositive and was included in the group of 270 or so seropositive cohort members. A peripheral blood sample was provided by each donor, and peripheral blood mononuclear cells were used for TCR beta sequencing. Genomic DNA was extracted from the blood cell samples with the Qiagen DNeasy Blood Extraction Kit.

Libraries were built with the immunoSEQ multiplex PCR assay. A mixture of 60 forward primers for TCR Vbeta segments and 13 reverse primers for TCR Jbeta segments was used in the multiplex PCR. A multiplex PCR assay on genomic DNA amplified the CDR3 region of rearranged TCR beta genes. On the Illumina HiSeq System, the amplified TCR beta libraries were sequenced as 87-base-pair reads. On the study's bioinformatics: Across the 500 to 750 repertoires, a later analysis counted 60 million to 90 million unique TCR beta chains, 9 million to 14 million of which were shared by at least two donors. To remove PCR and sequencing errors, raw reads were error-corrected and collapsed into unique sequences using a nearest-neighbor algorithm that merged closely related sequences. To assign V, D and J gene segments, CDR3 sequences were aligned to IMGT reference sequences. Each retained sequence needed at least a six-nucleotide match to both a V gene segment and a J gene segment. A rearrangement was called productive if the CDR3 had no stop codons and remained in frame with V and J, and every other rearrangement was called non-productive. CDR3 was defined according to IMGT convention as the region running from the second conserved V-encoded cysteine to the conserved J-encoded phenylalanine. Sequences without an unambiguous match to a single V gene segment were excluded from the earlier analysis of 500 to 700 of the donors. In an earlier analysis of approximately 590 of the donors, V segments were called functional above 56.7% productive rearrangements and were called segregating when the between-donor standard deviation exceeded 5%. To diagnose cytomegalovirus status from the catalog of TCR beta chain sequences, a statistical classification framework was built. In a later analysis, V and J genes were assigned by comparing TCR nucleotide sequences against IMGT/GENE-DB human TR gene sequences. Using the TCRdist pipeline, a later analysis assigned CDR3 sequences along with most-parsimonious VDJ recombination scenarios. In a later analysis, every TCR beta chain was defined by the combination of its CDR3 amino acid sequence and its V-gene family, and reads without a unique V-gene family were dropped. To address suspected cross-contamination and a sequencing artifact, a later analysis removed approximately 600 highly shared, low-generation-probability nucleotide sequences. For each public chain, a later analysis derived a clonal expansion index from normalized ranks of inferred template counts within each repertoire. In a later analysis, generation probabilities were computed using a VDJ recombination model fitted to out-of-frame rearrangements, and the results were checked against IGoR. A later analysis scored TCR-TCR, TCR-HLA and TCR-CMV co-occurrence with hypergeometric tests, applying a repertoire-size bias correction to TCR pairs. In a later analysis, false discovery rates were estimated by permuting HLA or CMV assignments 20 times. A later analysis grouped co-occurring TCRs with DBSCAN, adding TCRdist sequence similarity when clustering within HLA-allele-positive subsets. Co-occurrence clustering excluded repertoires with fewer than 30,000 or more than 120,000 public chains, plus five with anomalous nucleotide sharing. Drawn from immuneACCESS, this table holds only the in-frame rearrangements with V and J called that TCRdb kept. Clones are partly lost; checked studies trace under half to an unresolved V gene and leave the rest unexplained. Clone size and the V and J calls come from that table; the DNA yielded D and trimming. Recorded for this sample are 250,000 to 350,000 clones; approximately 90% of them occurred a single time. Less than 4.5% of the sample is taken by the ten largest.

These data are taken from a study of cytomegalovirus exposure and HLA in healthy donors (dated 2017 in TCRdb). With respect to the entire study: According to an earlier analysis of a few hundred of the donors, some 170 million T cells yielded roughly 110 million unique TCR beta sequences and 276 Gb of sequence data. An early release covering approximately 600 HLA-typed donors comprised about 320 gigabases of sequencing data and 65 million to 100 million unique TCR sequences. Of the roughly 400 genotyped donors, 75% to 85% were placed in the genetic ancestry cluster associated with self-reported Caucasian donors. The study was designed to test whether signatures of past pathogen exposure could be identified by cataloging public T cell receptors. The study profiled the T cell repertoires of hundreds of subjects by immunosequencing and related them to cytomegalovirus serostatus. A separate validation cohort of roughly 130 different subjects was used in addition to the roughly 670-subject first cohort. The study combined high-throughput TCR immunosequencing, statistical association of individual TCRs with disease status, and machine learning to predict cytomegalovirus infection status. To study patterns of TCR occurrence, a later analysis re-analyzed previously published TCR beta repertoires from around 660 donors and added high-resolution HLA genotyping. In the later analysis, no new phenotypic data were used to find candidate immune exposures; instead, reliance was placed on TCR beta sequences and their occurrence across donors. To decide whether each TCR beta V gene segment behaved as functional or pseudogenic, an earlier analysis of over 500 of the donors relied on high-throughput TCR beta sequencing. Donor age, sex, ethnicity and CMV serostatus were compiled together with the repertoire data. A later genetic analysis took genome-wide SNP genotypes for about three fifths of the roughly 670 donors and used that subset as a discovery cohort. All discovery cohort repertoires had been generated on a single sequencing platform. Both class I and class II loci were covered by HLA typing, at four-digit resolution. The number of typed donors differed by locus: about 620-640 for A, B, C, DRB1 and DQB1; about 520 for DQA1; approximately 600 for DPA1; and 400 to 480 for DPB1. Because of strong linkage in the cohort, a few DR-DQ haplotypes were treated as single units for association and clustering. Across approximately 400 genotyped donors of the cohort, an average of approximately 240,000 unique TCR beta nucleotide sequences per donor were sequenced, and around 19% of those sequences were non-productive. Here is what the overall study found, with its caveats: A later analysis reported that several top co-occurrence clusters appeared linked to parvovirus B19, influenza, CMV and Epstein-Barr virus. According to a later genetic analysis, donors in an Asian-associated ancestry cluster had fewer N-insertions in productive TCRs than the approximately 650-donor mean. Assigning TCR associations to individual alleles was difficult when HLA alleles, especially DR and DQ, strongly co-occurred. According to the authors, the approach could potentially be generalized to other disease states and immunological phenotypes. In a later analysis, HLA-associated TCR beta chains were found to be more clonally expanded and to have lower generation probabilities than equally common non-associated chains. An earlier analysis of several hundred of the donors showed that most TCR beta V segments appeared in productive rearrangements either about 90% or about 30% of the time, which broadly matched IMGT annotations. A further reported finding was that TCR beta sequences accurately predicted the HLA-A and HLA-B alleles for most subjects in the first cohort. According to a later analysis, TCR association rates differed among HLA loci, with DRB1 alleles showing the most associated TCRs and HLA-C alleles showing the fewest. Because counts were too low, 15 to 20 rarely observed V segments, including chromosome 9 orphons, were excluded from the earlier analysis of 587 of the donors. An association between a missense DCLRE1C variant and V-gene and J-gene trimming of TCR beta chains was found in a later genetic analysis and replicated in an independent cohort. A later analysis found that most CMV-associated TCR beta chains appeared HLA-restricted, with HLA associations seemingly driven largely by CMV exposure. Across donors, most TCR sequences were observed very rarely, whereas some public TCRs were present in many individuals. At a false discovery rate of 0.05, a later analysis linked around 17,000 TCR beta sequences to specific HLA alleles. The study listed 150 to 200 TCR beta chains as associated with cytomegalovirus. Because some donors lacked HLA typing at each locus, the association tests relied only on the typed subset. Correlated functional status among segregating V segments might reflect linkage disequilibrium, but an unknown experimental factor could not be ruled out. The only immune exposure information available for the cohort was CMV serostatus. Sequencing depth was assumed to be roughly uniform across donors in the presence/absence analyses, though that assumption may not hold. The sequencing pipeline was judged likely to have produced a cluster of highly shared sequence variants as a technical artifact. Three of the identified cytomegalovirus-associated TCR beta chains were confirmed in vitro to be specific for cytomegalovirus antigens. In this cohort, only TCR beta chains were sequenced, and detectable features were limited by the absence of alpha or paired-chain data. The 87-base-pair reads could not distinguish some IMGT-functional V segments, including TRBV6-2 and TRBV6-3, so those segments were excluded. The classifier was reported to diagnose cytomegalovirus status with high specificity and sensitivity in both the original cohort and the validation cohort.

Recombination connected TRBV13 to TRBJ2-3; TRBD2 aligns with 13 central bases. Sequencing input: PBMCs. This sequence originates from a middle-aged man in good health and CMV-seropositive. The CDR3 region: CASSLSGLAGASTDTQYF. The DNA sequence is given as TGTGCCAGCAGCTTATCCGGACTAGCGGGAGCGAGCACAGATACGCAGTATTTT.